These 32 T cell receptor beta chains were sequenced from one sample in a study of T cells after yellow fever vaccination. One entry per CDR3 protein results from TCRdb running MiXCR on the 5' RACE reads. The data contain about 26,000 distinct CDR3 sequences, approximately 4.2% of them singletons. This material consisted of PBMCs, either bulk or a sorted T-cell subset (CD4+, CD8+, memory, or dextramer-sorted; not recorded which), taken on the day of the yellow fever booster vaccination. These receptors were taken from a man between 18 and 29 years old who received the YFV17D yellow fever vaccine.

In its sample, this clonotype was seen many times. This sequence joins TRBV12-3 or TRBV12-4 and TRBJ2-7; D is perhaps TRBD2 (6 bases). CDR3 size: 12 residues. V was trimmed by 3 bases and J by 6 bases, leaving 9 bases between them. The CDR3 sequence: CASSFRGIEQYF. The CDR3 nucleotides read TGTGCCAGCAGTTTTCGGGGGATCGAGCAGTACTTC.

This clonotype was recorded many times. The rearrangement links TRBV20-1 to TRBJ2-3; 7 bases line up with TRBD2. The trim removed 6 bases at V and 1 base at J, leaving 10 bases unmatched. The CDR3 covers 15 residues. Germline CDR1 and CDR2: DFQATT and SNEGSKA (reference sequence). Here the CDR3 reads CSASDGGIGTDTQYF. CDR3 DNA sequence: TGCAGTGCATCGGACGGGGGGATCGGCACAGATACGCAGTATTTT.

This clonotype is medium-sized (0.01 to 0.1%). CDR3 sequence: CASSEGRSTDTQYF. The CDR3 DNA reads as TGTGCCAGCAGTGAGGGGCGGAGCACAGATACGCAGTATTTT. This chain joins TRBV6-4 and TRBJ2-3; D is perhaps TRBD1 (5 bases). Trimming pared 3 bases from V and 0 bases from J, leaving 7 bases between. The length of the CDR3 is 14 residues. Germline assignment: CDR1 MRHNA and CDR2 SNTAGT.

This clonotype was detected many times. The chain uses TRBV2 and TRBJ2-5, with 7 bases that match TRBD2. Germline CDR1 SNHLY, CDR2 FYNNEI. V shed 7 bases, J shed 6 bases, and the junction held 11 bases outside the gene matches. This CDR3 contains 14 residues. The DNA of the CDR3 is TGTGCCAGCACCTTTTGGGGGGGACCTCAGACCCAGTACTTC. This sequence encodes CASTFWGGPQTQYF. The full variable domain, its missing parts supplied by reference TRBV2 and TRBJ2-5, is EPEVTQTPSHQVTQMGQEVILRCVPISNHLYFYWYRQILGQKVEFLVSFYNNEISEKSEIFDDQFSVERPDGSNFTLKIRSTKLEDSAMYFCASTFWGGPQTQYFGPGTRLLVL.

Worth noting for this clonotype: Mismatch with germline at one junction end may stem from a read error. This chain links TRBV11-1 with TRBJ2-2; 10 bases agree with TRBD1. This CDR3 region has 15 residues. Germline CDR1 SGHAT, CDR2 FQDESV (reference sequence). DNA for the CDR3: TGTTCCAGCAGCTCCGGGACAGGGGACATCGGGGAGCTGTTTTTT. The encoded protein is CSSSSGTGDIGELFF.

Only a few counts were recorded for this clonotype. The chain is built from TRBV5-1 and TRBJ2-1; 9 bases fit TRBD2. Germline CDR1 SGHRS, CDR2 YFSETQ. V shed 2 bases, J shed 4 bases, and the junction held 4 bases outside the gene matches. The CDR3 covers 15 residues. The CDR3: CASSFGTSSYNEQFF. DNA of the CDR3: TGCGCCAGCAGCTTTGGGACTAGCTCTTACAATGAGCAGTTCTTC. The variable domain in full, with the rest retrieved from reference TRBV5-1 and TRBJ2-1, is KAGVTQTPRYLIKTRGQQVTLSCSPISGHRSVSWYQQTPGQGLQFLFEYFSETQRNKGNFPGRFSGRQFSNSRSEMNVSTLELGDSALYLCASSFGTSSYNEQFFGPGTRLTVL.

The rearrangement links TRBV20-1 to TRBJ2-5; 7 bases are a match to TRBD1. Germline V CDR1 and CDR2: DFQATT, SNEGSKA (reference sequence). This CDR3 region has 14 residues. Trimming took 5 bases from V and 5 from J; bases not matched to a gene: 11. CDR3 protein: CSADRVVERETQYF. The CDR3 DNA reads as TGCAGTGCTGACAGGGTGGTTGAAAGGGAGACCCAGTACTTC.

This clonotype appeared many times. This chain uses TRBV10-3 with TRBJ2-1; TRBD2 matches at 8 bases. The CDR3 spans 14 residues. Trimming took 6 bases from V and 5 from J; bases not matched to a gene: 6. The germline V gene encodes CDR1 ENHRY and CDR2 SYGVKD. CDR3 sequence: CAIRGTRGDNEQFF. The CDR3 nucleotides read TGTGCCATCAGAGGGACTAGGGGAGACAATGAGCAGTTCTTC.

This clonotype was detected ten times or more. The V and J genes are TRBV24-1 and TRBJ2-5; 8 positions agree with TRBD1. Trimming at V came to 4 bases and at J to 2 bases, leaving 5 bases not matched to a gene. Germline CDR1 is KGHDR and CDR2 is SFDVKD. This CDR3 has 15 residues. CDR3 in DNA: TGTGCCACCAGTGACCAGGGACAGGCTCAAGAGACCCAGTACTTC. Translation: CATSDQGQAQETQYF.

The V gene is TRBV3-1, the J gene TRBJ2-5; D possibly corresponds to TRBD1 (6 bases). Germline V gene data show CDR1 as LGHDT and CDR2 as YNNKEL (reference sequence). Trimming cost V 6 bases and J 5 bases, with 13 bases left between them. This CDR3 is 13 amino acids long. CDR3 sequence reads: CASRRRGMETQYF. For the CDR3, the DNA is TGTGCCAGCAGGCGAAGGGGGATGGAGACCCAGTACTTC.

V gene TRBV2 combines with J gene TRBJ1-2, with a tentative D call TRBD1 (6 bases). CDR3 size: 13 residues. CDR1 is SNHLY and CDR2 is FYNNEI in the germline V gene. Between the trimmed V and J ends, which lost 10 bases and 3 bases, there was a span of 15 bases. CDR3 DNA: TGTGCCACCCAAGGTGGGGGCTACTATGGCTACACCTTC. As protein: CATQGGGYYGYTF.

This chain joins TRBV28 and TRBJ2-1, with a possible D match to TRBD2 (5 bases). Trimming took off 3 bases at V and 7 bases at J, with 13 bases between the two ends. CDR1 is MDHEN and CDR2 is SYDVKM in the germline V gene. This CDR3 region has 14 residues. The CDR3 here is CASSFRTRTNEQFF. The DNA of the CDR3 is TGTGCCAGCAGTTTTAGAACTAGGACGAATGAGCAGTTCTTC.

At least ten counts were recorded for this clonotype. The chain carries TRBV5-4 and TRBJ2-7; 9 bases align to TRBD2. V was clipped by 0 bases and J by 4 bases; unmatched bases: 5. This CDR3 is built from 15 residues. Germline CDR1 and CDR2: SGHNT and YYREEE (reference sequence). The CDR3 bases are TGTGCCAGCAGCTTGGGCCGGGGACTAGCTTACGAGCAGTACGTC. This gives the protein CASSLGRGLAYEQYV.

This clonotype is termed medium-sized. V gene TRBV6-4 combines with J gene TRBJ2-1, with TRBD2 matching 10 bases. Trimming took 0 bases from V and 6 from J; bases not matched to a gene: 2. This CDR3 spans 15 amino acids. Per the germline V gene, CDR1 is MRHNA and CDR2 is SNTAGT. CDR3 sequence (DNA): TGTGCCAGCAGTGACTCAGCGGGGGGGCCCAATGAGCAGTTCTTC. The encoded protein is CASSDSAGGPNEQFF.

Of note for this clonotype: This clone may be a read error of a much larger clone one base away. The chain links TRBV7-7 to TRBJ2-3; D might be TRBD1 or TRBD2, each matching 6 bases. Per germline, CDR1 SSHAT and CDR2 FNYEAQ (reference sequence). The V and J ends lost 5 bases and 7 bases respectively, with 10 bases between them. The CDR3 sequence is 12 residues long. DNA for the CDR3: TGTGCCAGCAGCCCGGGGGCTTATACGCAGTATTTT. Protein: CASSPGAYTQYF.

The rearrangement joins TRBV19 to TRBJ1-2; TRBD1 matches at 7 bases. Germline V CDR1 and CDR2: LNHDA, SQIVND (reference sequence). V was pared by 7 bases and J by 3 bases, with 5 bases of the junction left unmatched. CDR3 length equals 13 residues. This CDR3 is CASTIGQDYGYTF. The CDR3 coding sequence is TGTGCCAGTACTATCGGACAGGACTATGGCTACACCTTC.

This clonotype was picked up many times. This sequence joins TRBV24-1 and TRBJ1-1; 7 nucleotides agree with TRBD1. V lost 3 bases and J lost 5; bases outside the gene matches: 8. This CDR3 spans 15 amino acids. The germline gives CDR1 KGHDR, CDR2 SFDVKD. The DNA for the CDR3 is TGTGCCACCAGTGATCCCGCGACAGGGAGTACTGAAGCTTTCTTT. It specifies CATSDPATGSTEAFF.

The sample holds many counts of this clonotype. The CDR3 reads CAIRPNSGLASPLHF. CDR3 nucleotides: TGTGCCATCAGACCTAATAGCGGGTTGGCCTCACCCCTCCACTTT. This rearrangement joins TRBV10-3 to TRBJ1-6; D unclear. V shed 6 bases and J shed 10 bases, with 19 bases lying between them. Germline-derived CDR1 and CDR2 are ENHRY and SYGVKD. CDR3 length equals 15 residues.

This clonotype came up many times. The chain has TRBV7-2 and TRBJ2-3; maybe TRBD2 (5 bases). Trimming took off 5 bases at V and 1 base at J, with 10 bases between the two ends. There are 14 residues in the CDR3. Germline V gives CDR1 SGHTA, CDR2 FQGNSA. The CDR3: CASSPSSGTDTQYF. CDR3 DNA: TGTGCCAGCAGCCCGAGTAGCGGCACAGATACGCAGTATTTT.

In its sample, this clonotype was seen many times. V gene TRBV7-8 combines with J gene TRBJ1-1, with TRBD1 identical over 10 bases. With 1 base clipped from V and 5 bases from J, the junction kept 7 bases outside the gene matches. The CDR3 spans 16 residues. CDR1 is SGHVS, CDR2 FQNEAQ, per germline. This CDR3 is CASSLEGWTGGTEAFF. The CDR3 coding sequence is TGTGCCAGCAGCTTAGAGGGCTGGACAGGGGGAACTGAAGCTTTCTTT.

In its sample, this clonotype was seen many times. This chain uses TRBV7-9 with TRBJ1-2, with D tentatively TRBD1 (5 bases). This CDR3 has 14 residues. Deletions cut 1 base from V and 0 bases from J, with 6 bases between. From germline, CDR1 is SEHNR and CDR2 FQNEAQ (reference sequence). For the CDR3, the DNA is TGTGCCAGCAGCTTAGTACAGGCTAACTATGGCTACACCTTC. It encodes CASSLVQANYGYTF.

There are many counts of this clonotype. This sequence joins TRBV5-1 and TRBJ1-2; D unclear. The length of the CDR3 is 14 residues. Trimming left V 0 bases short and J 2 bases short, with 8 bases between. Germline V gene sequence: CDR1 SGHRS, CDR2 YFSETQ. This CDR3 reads CASSLVQSNYGYTF. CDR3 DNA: TGCGCCAGCAGCTTGGTACAGTCCAACTATGGCTACACCTTC.

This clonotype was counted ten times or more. In nucleotides, the CDR3 is TGTGCCAGCACCTCCCACCCCAATGAGCAGTTCTTC. Amino acids: CASTSHPNEQFF. This sequence joins TRBV7-2 and TRBJ2-1; D remains unclear. This CDR3 is 12 amino acids long. From germline, CDR1 is SGHTA and CDR2 FQGNSA. The V gene lost 7 bases and the J gene lost 6 bases, with 10 bases spanning the gap.

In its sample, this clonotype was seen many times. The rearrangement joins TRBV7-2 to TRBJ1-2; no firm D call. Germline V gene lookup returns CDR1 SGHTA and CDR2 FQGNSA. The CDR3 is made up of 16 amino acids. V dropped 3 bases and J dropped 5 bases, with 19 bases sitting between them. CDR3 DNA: TGTGCCAGCAGCTTTACCGTTAACCCAGATTCATATGGCTACACCTTC. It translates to CASSFTVNPDSYGYTF.

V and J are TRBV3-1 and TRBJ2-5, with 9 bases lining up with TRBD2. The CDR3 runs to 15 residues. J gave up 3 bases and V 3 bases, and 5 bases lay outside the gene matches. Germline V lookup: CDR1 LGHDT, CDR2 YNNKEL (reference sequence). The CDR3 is CASSQMPSGEETQYF. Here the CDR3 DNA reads TGTGCCAGCAGCCAGATGCCTAGCGGGGAAGAGACCCAGTACTTC.

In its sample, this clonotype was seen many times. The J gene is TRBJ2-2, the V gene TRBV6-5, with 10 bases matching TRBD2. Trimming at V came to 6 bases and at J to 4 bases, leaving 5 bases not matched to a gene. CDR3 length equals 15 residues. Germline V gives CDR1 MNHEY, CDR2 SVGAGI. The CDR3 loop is CASRSGGAGTGELFF. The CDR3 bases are TGTGCCAGCAGGAGCGGGGGGGCTGGCACCGGGGAGCTGTTTTTT.

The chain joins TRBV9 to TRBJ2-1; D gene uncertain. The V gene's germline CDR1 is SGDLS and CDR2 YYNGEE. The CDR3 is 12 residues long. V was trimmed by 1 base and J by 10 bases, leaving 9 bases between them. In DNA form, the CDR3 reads TGTGCCAGCAGCGTATACCCCGGGGAGCAGTTCTTC. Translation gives CASSVYPGEQFF. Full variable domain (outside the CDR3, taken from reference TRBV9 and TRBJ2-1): DSGVTQTPKHLITATGQRVTLRCSPRSGDLSVYWYQQSLDQGLQFLIQYYNGEERAKGNILERFSAQQFPDLHSELNLSSLELGDSALYFCASSVYPGEQFFGPGTRLTVL.

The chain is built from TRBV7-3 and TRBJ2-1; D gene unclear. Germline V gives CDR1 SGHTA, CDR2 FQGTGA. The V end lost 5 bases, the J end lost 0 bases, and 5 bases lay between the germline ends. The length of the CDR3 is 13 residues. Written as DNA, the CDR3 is TGTGCCAGCAGCCCCGCCTCCTACAATGAGCAGTTCTTC. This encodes CASSPASYNEQFF.

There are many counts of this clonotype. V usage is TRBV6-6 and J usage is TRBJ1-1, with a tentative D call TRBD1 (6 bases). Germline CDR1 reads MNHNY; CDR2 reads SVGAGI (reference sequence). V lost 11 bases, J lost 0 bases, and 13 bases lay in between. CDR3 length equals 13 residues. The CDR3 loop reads CAVFRGMNTEAFF. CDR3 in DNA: TGTGCCGTGTTCAGGGGCATGAACACTGAAGCTTTCTTT.

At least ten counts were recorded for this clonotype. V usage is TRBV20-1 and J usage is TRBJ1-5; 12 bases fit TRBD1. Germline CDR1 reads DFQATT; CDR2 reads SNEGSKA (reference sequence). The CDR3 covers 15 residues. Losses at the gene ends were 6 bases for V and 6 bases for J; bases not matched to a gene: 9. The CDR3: CSATGTGGGSQPQHF. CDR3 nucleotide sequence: TGCAGTGCCACCGGGACAGGGGGCGGAAGTCAGCCCCAGCATTTT.

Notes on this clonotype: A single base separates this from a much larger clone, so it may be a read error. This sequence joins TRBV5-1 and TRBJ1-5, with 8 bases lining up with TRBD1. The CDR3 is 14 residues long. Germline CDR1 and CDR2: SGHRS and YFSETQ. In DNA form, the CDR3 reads TGCGCCTGCAGCCTGACAGGGGCCAATCAGCCCCAGCATTTT. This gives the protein CACSLTGANQPQHF.

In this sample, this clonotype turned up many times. CDR3 in amino acids: CSARDLAGPYNEQFF. The CDR3, as DNA: TGCAGTGCTAGAGATTTGGCGGGGCCCTACAATGAGCAGTTCTTC. The chain combines TRBV20-1 with TRBJ2-1, with D possibly TRBD2 on 6 matching bases. Germline CDR1 reads DFQATT; CDR2 reads SNEGSKA (reference sequence). The V and J ends lost 0 bases and 2 bases respectively, with 11 bases between them. CDR3 length: 15 amino acids.